This is a list of T cell receptor beta chains from one sample in a study of blood T cell repertoires in COVID-19. The repertoire was sequenced with immunoSEQ multiplex PCR; TCRdb's copy has only in-frame clones and lacks some. The data show some 45,000 clones, roughly 93% seen once. Material for sequencing was peripheral blood. The receptors here all came from a man aged 55 to 69 with COVID-19, enrolled during active disease. The CDR3 runs from the conserved cysteine through the conserved F or W. D genes are given only for firm matches. The listing skips clone size in some rows; elsewhere it reads once, few, many or a size class.

V	D	J	size	CDR3	DNA
TRBV4-1	TRBD2	TRBJ2-1	NA	CASSQGGLAGVMQFF	TGCGCCAGCAGCCAAGGGGGACTAGCGGGAGTAATGCAGTTCTTC
TRBV5-4	NA	TRBJ1-3	few	CASSLFSYF	TGTGCCAGCAGCTTGTTTTCTTATTTT
TRBV5-1	TRBD1	TRBJ2-7	NA	CASSGTGVRSYEQYF	TGCGCCAGCAGCGGAACAGGGGTCCGTTCCTACGAGCAGTACTTC
TRBV6-5	NA	TRBJ1-3	NA	CASSHQSGNTIYF	TGTGCCAGCAGTCATCAGTCGGGAAACACCATATATTTT
TRBV5-6	NA	TRBJ2-7	NA	CASSRQSSYEQYF	TGTGCCAGCAGCCGACAGAGCTCCTACGAGCAGTACTTC
TRBV29-1	NA	TRBJ2-7	NA	CSVVGSTISYEQYF	TGCAGCGTTGTTGGCAGTACGATCTCCTACGAGCAGTACTTC
TRBV3-1/TRBV3-2	TRBD1	TRBJ1-5	once	CASSQGQGPNQPQHF	TGTGCCAGCAGCCAAGGACAGGGTCCCAATCAGCCCCAGCATTTT
TRBV21-1	NA	TRBJ1-2	NA	CAPIPLRGTYGYTF	TGTGCCCCCATCCCGTTACGGGGGACCTATGGCTACACCTTC
TRBV3-1/TRBV3-2	TRBD1	TRBJ2-7	NA	CASSLGQVGYEQYF	TGTGCCAGCAGCCTAGGACAGGTAGGGTACGAGCAGTACTTC
TRBV9	NA	TRBJ1-1	NA	CASSPLSGVGTFF	TGTGCCAGCAGCCCTCTTTCAGGGGTAGGAACTTTCTTT
TRBV4-3	TRBD2	TRBJ2-5	NA	CASSQVTAGGLQETQYF	TGCGCCAGCAGCCAAGTAACAGCGGGAGGCCTCCAAGAGACCCAGTACTTC
TRBV19	TRBD2	TRBJ2-1	NA	CASRAGGLGLNEQFF	TGTGCCAGTAGGGCGGGAGGGTTAGGGTTGAATGAGCAGTTCTTC
TRBV5-1	NA	TRBJ1-3	NA	CASSPEVGFSGNTIYF	TGCGCCAGCAGCCCCGAGGTCGGGTTCTCTGGAAACACCATATATTTT
TRBV6-6	TRBD2	TRBJ2-2	NA	CASTTGGGTGELFF	TGTGCCAGCACCACGGGCGGGGGAACCGGGGAGCTGTTTTTT
TRBV21-1	NA	TRBJ1-1	NA	CASSADRGPSVQNTEAFF	TGTGCCAGCAGCGCTGACAGGGGGCCATCTGTACAGAACACTGAAGCTTTCTTT
TRBV4-2	NA	TRBJ2-4	NA	CASSREPGSRNENIQYF	TGTGCCAGCAGCCGCGAGCCGGGATCCCGCAACGAAAACATTCAGTACTTC
TRBV19	TRBD1	TRBJ1-1	NA	CASTGQGLGTEAFF	TGTGCCAGTACCGGACAGGGGCTAGGCACTGAAGCTTTCTTT
TRBV4-2	TRBD1	TRBJ1-2	NA	CASSLSGDRGNYGYTF	TGTGCCAGCAGCCTCTCGGGGGACAGGGGTAACTATGGCTACACCTTC
TRBV5-6	NA	TRBJ1-1	NA	CASSLTGPGSEAFF	TGTGCCAGCAGCTTGACAGGGCCTGGCAGTGAAGCTTTCTTT
TRBV19	NA	TRBJ2-5	NA	CASSTRGFQETQYF	TGTGCCAGTAGTACTCGAGGGTTCCAAGAGACCCAGTACTTC
TRBV21-1	NA	TRBJ2-2	NA	CASGGETGELFF	TGTGCCAGCGGGGGGGAAACCGGGGAGCTGTTTTTT
TRBV3-1/TRBV3-2	NA	TRBJ2-2	NA	CASSLQGPGELFF	TGTGCCAGCAGCCTACAGGGACCCGGGGAGCTGTTTTTT
TRBV4-1	NA	TRBJ2-1	NA	CASSLDSSYNEQFF	TGCGCCAGCAGTCTTGACTCCTCCTACAATGAGCAGTTCTTC
TRBV6-6	TRBD1	TRBJ1-5	NA	CASSPPGQGANQPQHF	TGTGCCAGCAGCCCTCCGGGACAGGGGGCGAATCAGCCCCAGCATTTT
TRBV5-8	NA	TRBJ2-1	once	CASSLTVYNEQFF	TGTGCCAGCAGCTTGACAGTTTACAATGAGCAGTTCTTC
TRBV18	NA	TRBJ1-2	NA	CASSPTDRLDYGYTF	TGTGCCAGCTCACCTACCGACAGGCTTGACTATGGCTACACCTTC
TRBV4-2	NA	TRBJ1-5	NA	CASSQVSGTANQPQHF	TGTGCCAGCAGCCAAGTCAGCGGGACTGCCAATCAGCCCCAGCATTTT
TRBV5-4	TRBD2	TRBJ2-2	NA	CASSTRVIGGLAGFTGELFF	TGTGCCAGCAGTACCAGGGTAATCGGGGGACTAGCGGGATTCACCGGGGAGCTGTTTTTT
TRBV5-5	TRBD1	TRBJ2-7	NA	CASSSLGQASYEQYF	TGTGCCAGCAGCTCTCTGGGACAGGCTTCCTACGAGCAGTACTTC
TRBV6-2/TRBV6-3	NA	TRBJ2-7	NA	CASSYLAHKSYEQYF	TGTGCCAGCAGTTACCTAGCCCATAAGTCCTACGAGCAGTACTTC
TRBV7-2	TRBD1	TRBJ1-2	NA	CASSLKGQTNYGYTF	TGTGCCAGCAGCTTAAAGGGACAGACTAACTATGGCTACACCTTC
TRBV29-1	NA	TRBJ2-7	NA	CSVGASLSYEQYF	TGCAGCGTTGGGGCCAGCCTCTCCTACGAGCAGTACTTC
TRBV7-2	NA	TRBJ1-2	NA	CASSPAGVGGYTF	TGTGCCAGCAGCCCTGCCGGGGTGGGCGGCTACACCTTC